This TCR beta chain was profiled in a study of T-cell memory formation after mild COVID-19 (dated by TCRdb to the early 2020s). Looking at the study overall: TCR sequence clusters from the two donors were found to be largely donor specific. In a couple of donors, T-cell clones that expanded and contracted after mild COVID-19 were followed by sequencing TCRalpha and TCRbeta repertoires longitudinally. The cohort comprised two young, previously healthy adult volunteers, one female and one male.

In regard to this clonotype: It lacks a known antigen. There are no base qualities to consult, and no much larger clone falls within one base.

Overall results and qualifications from the work: Some responding clones were found in pre-infection memory, which suggests that pre-existing cross-reactive memory T cells took part in the SARS-CoV-2 response. Clones contracting from day 15 to 85 had balanced CD4/CD8 phenotypes, while a second wave expanding from day 15 to 37 was biased towards CD4+. Contracting CD4+ clones were located mainly in the CM and EM memory subsets, whereas CD8+ clones were found to be enriched in EMRA. The study included only two mild cases, and larger cohorts that include severe cases with pre-infection samples were judged to be necessary. The second-wave clones that peaked on day 37 were not confirmed to be SARS-CoV-2 specific.

PBMCs were isolated by Ficoll-Paque density gradient centrifugation. This sample was sequenced with an Illumina NovaSeq 6000. Using 5'RACE with constant-segment primers, TCRalpha and TCRbeta cDNA libraries were constructed, with sample barcodes and unique molecular identifiers added in the process. Trizol reagent was used to extract RNA from every sample. Amplification of the libraries took two PCR steps, and the second step added a second sample barcode plus Illumina TruSeq adapters. Libraries were sequenced on an Illumina NovaSeq with 2 x 150 bp paired-end reads. The authors' pipeline ran thus. Reads were demultiplexed and collapsed into UMI-guided consensus sequences with migec v1.2.7. Using mixcr v2.1.11, UMI consensuses were aligned to TRA and TRB V and J templates and then assembled into clonotypes. A clonotype was counted as expanded or contracted only when both edgeR and NoisET called the clonotype significant, with the noise models trained on biological replicates. edgeR calls used a false discovery rate-adjusted p below 0.01 and a log2 fold-change threshold of 1. As an exploratory analysis of dynamics, max-normalized trajectories of the 1000 most abundant clonotypes were examined with PCA combined with hierarchical clustering. The CD4 or CD8 phenotype of responding clones was assigned using the separately sequenced CD4+ and CD8+ repertoires. The raw public reads went through TCRdb reprocessing: fastp at Q25, MiXCR clone calling, in-frame beta chains kept. Every distinct CDR3 protein forms one entry, paired with its most common genes and DNA. TCRdb assigned the V and J calls; the authors' analysis was not used. The sample table holds a few hundred thousand distinct CDR3 sequences, of which roughly an eighth were seen once. Around 21% of the sample is held by the ten biggest clonotypes.

This receptor was identified in a young man who had mild COVID-19 (a few samples of this study predate the infection). The sample titles of this study are shuffled in the database, so cell type and time point are left out; the donor was told from shared clones. Sample: PBMCs or a T cell subset sorted from them (not recorded which).

CDR3 sequence: CASSVTDYGYTF. The DNA is as follows: TGTGCCAGCAGCGTGACAGACTATGGCTACACCTTC. Here the chain combines TRBV5-8 and TRBJ1-2, and the D gene may be TRBD1, 5 bases matching. The junction shows trimming of 4 bases on V and 3 bases on J, plus 7 bases between the germline ends. The germline V gene encodes CDR1 SGHTS and CDR2 YDEGEE. The CDR3, from cysteine to phenylalanine, totals 12 residues. This entry keeps only the CDR3 DNA: 36 bases, framed from base 1. The CDR3, completed at both ends by the reference TRBV5-8 and TRBJ1-2 genes, gives the full variable domain EAGVTQSPTHLIKTRGQQATLRCSPISGHTSVYWYQQALGLGLQFLLWYDEGEERNRGNFPPRFSGRQFPNYSSELNVNALELEDSALYLCASSVTDYGYTFGSGTRLTVV.